This TCR beta chain was sequenced during a study of human T cells and chemical hapten exposure. The study's findings and limits: The donors suffered from alopecia, so their immune response may not match that of healthy people.

Noted time point: patch test 3, about 24 weeks after DPC sensitization. Treatment meaning: therapeutic diphenylcyclopropenone sensitization with weekly scalp DPC. This clonotype was counted at least ten times. The antigen remains undetermined. From the RACE reads, TCRdb called clonotypes with MiXCR, one entry per CDR3 protein. Of 75,000 to 90,000 distinct CDR3 sequences listed, 9.5% to 14% are singletons. The CDR3 has 15 residues. V lost 0 bases to trimming and J lost 0 bases, with 9 bases between them. The V gene's germline CDR1 is SGDLS and CDR2 YYNGEE. The sequenced sample was whole blood, obtained in connection with sensitization to the hapten diphenylcyclopropenone (DPC). The chain uses TRBV9 and TRBJ1-2; D is perhaps TRBD1 (6 bases). This receptor was taken from a woman between 45 and 65 years old with alopecia areata. Some clones in this sample may be carry-over from other donors' samples. The CDR3 here is CASSVEGVANYGYTF. The CDR3 DNA reads as TGTGCCAGCAGCGTAGAGGGGGTGGCTAACTATGGCTACACCTTC. Full variable domain (remainder filled in from reference TRBV9 and TRBJ1-2): DSGVTQTPKHLITATGQRVTLRCSPRSGDLSVYWYQQSLDQGLQFLIQYYNGEERAKGNILERFSAQQFPDLHSELNLSSLELGDSALYFCASSVEGVANYGYTFGSGTRLTVV.